This is a list of T cell receptor beta chains from one sample in a study of cytotoxic CD8 clonotypes in ibrutinib-treated CLL. TCRdb's copy holds only in-frame clones and misses some; the assay was immunoSEQ multiplex PCR. The data show some 43,000 clones, with under 75% seen just once and over 10% held by the top ten. The starting material was PBMCs, obtained after 12 months of ibrutinib treatment. Every receptor here comes from a human donor with chronic lymphocytic leukemia. Each CDR3 is given with its conserved first and last residue. Fields, in order: V gene, clone size, J gene, CDR3 protein. Only part of the rows carry a size: once, few, many, or a class if the clone is expanded.

V: TRBV19; size: .; J: TRBJ1-2; CDR3: CASSGRDRGVANYGYTF
V: TRBV2; size: .; J: TRBJ2-2; CDR3: CASLGYTGELFF
V: TRBV4-1; size: .; J: TRBJ1-1; CDR3: CASRALWTGENTEAFF
V: TRBV5-6; size: .; J: TRBJ1-2; CDR3: CASSLDANYGYTF
V: TRBV2; size: .; J: TRBJ1-2; CDR3: CATNDRGPGYTF
V: TRBV7-6; size: once; J: TRBJ2-5; CDR3: CASSRGTEAETQYF
V: TRBV7-3; size: .; J: TRBJ2-1; CDR3: CASSLKAGGPHEQFF
V: TRBV2; size: .; J: TRBJ1-3; CDR3: CASTGIGNTIYF
V: TRBV28; size: .; J: TRBJ1-1; CDR3: CASSLAGRDTEAFF
V: TRBV4-1; size: .; J: TRBJ1-1; CDR3: CASSQQGKNTEAFF
V: TRBV10-3; size: .; J: TRBJ2-3; CDR3: CAISEEPSGGPSTDTQYF
V: TRBV11-3; size: .; J: TRBJ2-3; CDR3: CASSLEWGGSTDTQYF
V: TRBV7-8; size: .; J: TRBJ2-7; CDR3: CASSLARGVGEQYF
V: TRBV2; size: .; J: TRBJ1-6; CDR3: CASSKTENYNSPLHF
V: TRBV27; size: .; J: TRBJ1-2; CDR3: CASSLGGTAFLDGYTF
V: TRBV7-3; size: .; J: TRBJ2-1; CDR3: CASSSATGVNEQFF